This T cell receptor beta chain was found in a study of blood T cell repertoires in COVID-19. Overall study context: Samples of COVID-19 (acute and convalescent) were obtained from the United States, Italy and Spain.

The CDR3 contains 15 residues. The germline V gene has CDR1 KGHDR and CDR2 SFDVKD. With V trimmed by 7 bases and J by 3 bases, 9 bases remained unmatched. Authors' analysis steps: From reference gene primer amplification, estimates of nucleated cell counts were derived. Sequencing used immunoSEQ multiplex PCR; TCRdb keeps in-frame clones, though not all of them. The DNA gave D and trimming, while V, J and clone size come from that table. The sample shows about 140,000 clones, around nine tenths of them seen only once. Sequences were obtained from peripheral blood. The chain has TRBV24-1 and TRBJ2-3; 7 bases align to TRBD2. This clonotype originated in a woman in her forties with acute or convalescent COVID-19. The CDR3 here is CATSVGGGRTDTQYF. CDR3 in DNA: TGTGCCACCAGCGTCGGGGGAGGGCGGACAGATACGCAGTATTTT.